This TCR beta chain was captured in a study of blood T cells in healthy people across ages. Overall study: Template switching picked up about one barcoded beta molecule for each two T cells.

Together with a sample-barcoded 5' primer, a J-beta primer mix was included in a second PCR lasting roughly 6 to 12 cycles. TCRdb reprocessed the 5' RACE reads with MiXCR, giving one entry per CDR3 protein. This table holds more than 900,000 distinct CDR3 sequences, less than 25% found once. The CDR3 totals 13 residues. Between the trimmed V and J ends, which lost 5 bases and 3 bases, there was a span of 11 bases. Per germline, CDR1 SEHNR and CDR2 FQNEAQ (reference sequence). The data also belong to a second study, concerning T cells of mothers and their children.

The chain joins TRBV7-9 to TRBJ2-7; D call uncertain. The sample taken for sequencing was blood. The origin of this receptor is a girl aged 2 to 10 in good health. The CDR3 bases are TGTGCCAGCAGCCCAGAGATAAACTACGAGCAGTACTTC. Translation gives CASSPEINYEQYF.